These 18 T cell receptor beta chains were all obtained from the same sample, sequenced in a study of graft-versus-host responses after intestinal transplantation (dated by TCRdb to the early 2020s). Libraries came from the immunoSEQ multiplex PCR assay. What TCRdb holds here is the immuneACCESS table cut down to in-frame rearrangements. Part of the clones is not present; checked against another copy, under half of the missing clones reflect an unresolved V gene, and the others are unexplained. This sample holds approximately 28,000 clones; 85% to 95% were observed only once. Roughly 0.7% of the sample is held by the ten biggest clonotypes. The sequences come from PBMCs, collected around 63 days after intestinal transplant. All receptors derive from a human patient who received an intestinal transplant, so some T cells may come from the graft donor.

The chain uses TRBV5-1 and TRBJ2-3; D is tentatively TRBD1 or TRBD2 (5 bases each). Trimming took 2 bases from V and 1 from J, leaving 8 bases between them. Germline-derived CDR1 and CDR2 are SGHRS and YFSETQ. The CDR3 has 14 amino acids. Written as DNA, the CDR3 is TGCGCCAGCAGCTTACGGGACCGCACAGATACGCAGTATTTT. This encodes CASSLRDRTDTQYF.

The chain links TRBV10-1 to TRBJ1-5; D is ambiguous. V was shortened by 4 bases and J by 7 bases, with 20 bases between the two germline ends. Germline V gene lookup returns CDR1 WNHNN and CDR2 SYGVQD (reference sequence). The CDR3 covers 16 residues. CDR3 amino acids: CASSGPRRKIEQPQHF. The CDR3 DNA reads TGCGCCAGCAGTGGTCCCAGGAGGAAAATAGAACAGCCCCAGCATTTT.

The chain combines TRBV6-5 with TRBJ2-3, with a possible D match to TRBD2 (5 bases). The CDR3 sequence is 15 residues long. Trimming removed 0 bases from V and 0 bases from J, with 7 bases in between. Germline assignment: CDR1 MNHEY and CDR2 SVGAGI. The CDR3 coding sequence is TGTGCCAGCAGTTACTCGGGCGGGAGCACAGATACGCAGTATTTT. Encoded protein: CASSYSGGSTDTQYF.

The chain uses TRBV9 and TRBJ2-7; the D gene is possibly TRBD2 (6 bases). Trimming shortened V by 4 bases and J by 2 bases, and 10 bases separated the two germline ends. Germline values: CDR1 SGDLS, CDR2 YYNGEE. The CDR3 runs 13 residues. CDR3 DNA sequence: TGTGCCAGCAGCCCCGGAGGGCCCTACGAGCAGTACTTC. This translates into CASSPGGPYEQYF.

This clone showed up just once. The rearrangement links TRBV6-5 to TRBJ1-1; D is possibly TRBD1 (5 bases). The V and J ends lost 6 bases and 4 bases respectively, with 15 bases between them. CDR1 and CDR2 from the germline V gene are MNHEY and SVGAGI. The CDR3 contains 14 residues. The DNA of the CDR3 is TGTGCCAGCAGCCGTGGGGGGGATATCACTGAAGCTTTCTTT. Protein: CASSRGGDITEAFF.

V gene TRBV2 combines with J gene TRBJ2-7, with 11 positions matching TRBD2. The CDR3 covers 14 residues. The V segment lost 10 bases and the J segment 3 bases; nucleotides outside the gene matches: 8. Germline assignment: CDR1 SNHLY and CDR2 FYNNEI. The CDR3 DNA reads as TGTGCCACGGACCCCGGGACTAGCGGCTACGAGCAGTACTTC. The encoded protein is CATDPGTSGYEQYF.

The CDR3 nucleotides read TGCGCCAGCAGTCGGGACGACTATGGCTACACCTTC. It yields the protein CASSRDDYGYTF. This sequence joins TRBV10-2 and TRBJ1-2, with a weak D call TRBD1 (5 bases). The CDR3 is made up of 12 amino acids. Germline CDR1 WSHSY, CDR2 SAAADI. Trimming shortened V by 5 bases and J by 3 bases, and 7 bases separated the two germline ends.

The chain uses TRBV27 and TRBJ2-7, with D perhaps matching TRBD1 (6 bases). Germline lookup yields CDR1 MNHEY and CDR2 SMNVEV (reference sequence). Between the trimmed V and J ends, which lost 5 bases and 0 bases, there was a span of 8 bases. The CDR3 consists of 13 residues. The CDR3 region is CASSNRVSYEQYF. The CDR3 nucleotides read TGTGCCAGCAGTAACAGGGTCTCCTACGAGCAGTACTTC.

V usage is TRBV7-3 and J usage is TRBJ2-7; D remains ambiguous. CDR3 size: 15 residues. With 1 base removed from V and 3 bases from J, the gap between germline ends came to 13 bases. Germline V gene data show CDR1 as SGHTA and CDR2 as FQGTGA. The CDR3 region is CASSLRGGYYYEQYF. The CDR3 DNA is TGTGCCAGCAGCTTAAGGGGTGGCTACTACTACGAGCAGTACTTC.

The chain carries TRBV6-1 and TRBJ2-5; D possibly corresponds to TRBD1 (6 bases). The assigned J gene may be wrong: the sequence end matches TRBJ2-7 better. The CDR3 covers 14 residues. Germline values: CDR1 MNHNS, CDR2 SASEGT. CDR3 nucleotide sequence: TGTGCCAGCACCTTGGGACAAGCGAACTACGAGCAGTACTTC. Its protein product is CASTLGQANYEQYF.

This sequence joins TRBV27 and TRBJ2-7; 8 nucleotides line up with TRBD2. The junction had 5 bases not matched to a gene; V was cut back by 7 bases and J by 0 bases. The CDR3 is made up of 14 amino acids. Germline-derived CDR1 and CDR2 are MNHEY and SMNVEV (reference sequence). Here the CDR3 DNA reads TGTGCCAGCAAGATAGCGGGAACCTCCTACGAGCAGTACTTC. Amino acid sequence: CASKIAGTSYEQYF.

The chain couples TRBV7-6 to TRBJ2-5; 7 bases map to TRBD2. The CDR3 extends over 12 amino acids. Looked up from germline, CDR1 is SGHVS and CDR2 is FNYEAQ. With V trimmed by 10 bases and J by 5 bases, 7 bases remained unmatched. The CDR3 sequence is CATRLADETQYF. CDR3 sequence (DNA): TGTGCCACCCGACTAGCTGATGAGACCCAGTACTTC.

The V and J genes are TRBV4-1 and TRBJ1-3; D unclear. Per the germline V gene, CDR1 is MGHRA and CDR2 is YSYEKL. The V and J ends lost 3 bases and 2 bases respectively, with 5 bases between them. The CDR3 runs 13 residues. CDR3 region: CASSHLPGNTIYF. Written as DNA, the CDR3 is TGCGCCAGCAGCCATCTTCCTGGAAACACCATATATTTT.

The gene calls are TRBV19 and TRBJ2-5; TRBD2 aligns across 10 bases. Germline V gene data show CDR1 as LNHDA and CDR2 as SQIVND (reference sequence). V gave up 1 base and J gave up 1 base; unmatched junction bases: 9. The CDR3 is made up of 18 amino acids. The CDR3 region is CASSIASYGLAAQETQYF. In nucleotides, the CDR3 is TGTGCCAGTAGTATAGCGTCGTATGGACTAGCGGCCCAAGAGACCCAGTACTTC.

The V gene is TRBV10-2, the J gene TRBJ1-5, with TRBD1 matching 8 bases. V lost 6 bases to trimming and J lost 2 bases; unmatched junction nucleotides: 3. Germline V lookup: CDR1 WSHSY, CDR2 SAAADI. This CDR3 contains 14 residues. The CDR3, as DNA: TGCGCCAGCAGCCTGACAGGGGGCAATCAGCCCCAGCATTTT. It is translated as CASSLTGGNQPQHF.

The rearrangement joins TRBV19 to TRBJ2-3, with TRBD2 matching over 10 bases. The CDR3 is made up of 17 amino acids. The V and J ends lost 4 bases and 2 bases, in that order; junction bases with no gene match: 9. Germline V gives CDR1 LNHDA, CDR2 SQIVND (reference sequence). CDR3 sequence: CASSRVVLAGITDTQYF. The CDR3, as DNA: TGTGCCAGTAGTAGGGTTGTACTAGCGGGGATCACAGATACGCAGTATTTT.

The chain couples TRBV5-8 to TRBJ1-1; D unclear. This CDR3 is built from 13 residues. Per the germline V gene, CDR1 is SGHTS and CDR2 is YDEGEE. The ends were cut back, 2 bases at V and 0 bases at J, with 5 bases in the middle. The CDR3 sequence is CASSFGLNTEAFF. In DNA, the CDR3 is TGTGCCAGCAGCTTTGGGTTGAACACTGAAGCTTTCTTT.

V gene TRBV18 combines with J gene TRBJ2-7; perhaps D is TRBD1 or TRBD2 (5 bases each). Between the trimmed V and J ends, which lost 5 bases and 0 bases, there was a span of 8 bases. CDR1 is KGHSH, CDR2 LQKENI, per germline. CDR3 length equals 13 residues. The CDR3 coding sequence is TGTGCCAGCTCAGGGGACGGCTCCTACGAGCAGTACTTC. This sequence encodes CASSGDGSYEQYF.